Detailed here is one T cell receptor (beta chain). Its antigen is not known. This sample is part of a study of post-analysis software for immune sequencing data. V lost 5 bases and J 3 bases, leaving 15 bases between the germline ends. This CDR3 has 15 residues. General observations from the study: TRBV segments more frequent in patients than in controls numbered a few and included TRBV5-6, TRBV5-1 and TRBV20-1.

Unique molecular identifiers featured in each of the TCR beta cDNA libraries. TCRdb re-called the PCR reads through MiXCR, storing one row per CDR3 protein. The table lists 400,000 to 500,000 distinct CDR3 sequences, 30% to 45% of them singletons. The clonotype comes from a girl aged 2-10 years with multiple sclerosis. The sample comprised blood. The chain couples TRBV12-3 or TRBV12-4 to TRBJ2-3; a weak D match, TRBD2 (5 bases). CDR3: CASSMRREVTDTQYF. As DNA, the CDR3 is TGTGCCAGCAGTATGCGACGGGAAGTTACAGATACGCAGTATTTT.